What follows describes a single TCR beta chain. No antigen is known for it. No neoadjuvant therapy was given to the selected pancreatic ductal adenocarcinoma patients before their surgery. Trimming cost V 3 bases and J 4 bases; bases outside gene matches: 6. Germline-derived CDR1 and CDR2 are MNHEY and SMNVEV (reference sequence). The CDR3 runs to 16 residues. This sample was taken from a study of T cells in pancreatic ductal adenocarcinoma. General study results and limits: Tumor samples had fewer productive templates and about 8-fold fewer unique clonotypes than blood. Blood clonality (roughly 0.07) did not differ significantly from tumor (about 0.12).

Sequenced by immunoSEQ multiplex PCR; TCRdb stores in-frame clones only, minus some. The repertoire has roughly 100,000 clones, nearly 95% of them found once; the top ten carry around 3.2%. This clonotype was obtained from a human donor with pancreatic ductal adenocarcinoma. J is TRBJ2-1 and V is TRBV27, with 10 bases lining up with TRBD2. Sequencing was carried out using PBMCs. The CDR3 DNA is TGTGCCAGCAGTTTCCTTTCTAGCGGGAGTTACAATGAGCAGTTCTTC. It codes for CASSFLSSGSYNEQFF.